The 14 T cell receptor beta chains listed next were all sequenced from one sample in a study of cytotoxic CD8 clonotypes in ibrutinib-treated CLL. The method was immunoSEQ multiplex PCR; TCRdb's version includes in-frame clones alone and lacks a portion of them. The sample carries around 97,000 clones, around 73% recorded once. The input for sequencing was PBMCs, taken after 12 months of ibrutinib treatment. The receptors were sampled from a human donor with chronic lymphocytic leukemia.

This clone was seen more than once but under ten times. The chain has TRBV19 and TRBJ1-6, with D tentatively TRBD1 (5 bases). This CDR3 has 15 amino acids. V was cut by 7 bases and J by 0 bases, with 10 bases left in between. Germline V CDR1 and CDR2: LNHDA, SQIVND (reference sequence). Here the CDR3 DNA reads TGTGCCAGTACCCTCGACAGCTCCTATAATTCACCCCTCCACTTT. Encoded protein: CASTLDSSYNSPLHF.

This clone was picked up a small number of times. The chain couples TRBV7-2 to TRBJ1-6, with 7 nucleotides matching TRBD1. V trimming: 1 base; J trimming: 7 bases; junction bases outside the gene matches: 4. The germline V gene has CDR1 SGHTA and CDR2 FQGNSA. CDR3 length: 15 residues. The CDR3 region is CASSLGGQKNSPLHF. The DNA of the CDR3 is TGTGCCAGCAGCTTAGGGGGACAGAAGAATTCACCCCTCCACTTT.

This clone was picked up a small number of times. The rearrangement joins TRBV9 to TRBJ1-1, with D possibly being TRBD1 (5 bases). V lost 3 bases and J 14 bases, leaving 8 bases between the germline ends. Germline values: CDR1 SGDLS, CDR2 YYNGEE. The CDR3 consists of 9 residues. CDR3 nucleotides: TGTGCCAGCAGCGCAGGGAGGTTCTTT. It translates to CASSAGRFF.

The gene calls are TRBV7-6 and TRBJ2-2, with 8 bases fitting TRBD1. This CDR3 region has 14 residues. In germline, CDR1 is SGHVS, CDR2 FNYEAQ. V shed 7 bases, J shed 5 bases, and the junction held 6 bases outside the gene matches. The CDR3 spells CASTQGEATGELFF. In nucleotides, the CDR3 is TGTGCCAGCACACAGGGGGAGGCTACCGGGGAGCTGTTTTTT.

A single count supports this clone. The rearrangement links TRBV6-4 to TRBJ2-1; 7 positions agree with TRBD1. V lost 2 bases and J lost 2; bases outside the gene matches: 3. Germline CDR1 and CDR2: MRHNA and SNTAGT. The CDR3 length is 15 residues. The CDR3 protein is CASSDQGGAYNEQFF. Written as DNA, the CDR3 is TGTGCCAGCAGTGACCAAGGGGGCGCCTACAATGAGCAGTTCTTC.

This clone was seen just once. The V and J genes are TRBV6-6 and TRBJ1-1; possibly TRBD1 for D (5 bases). The germline gives CDR1 MNHNY, CDR2 SVGAGI (reference sequence). V shed 2 bases and J shed 1 base, with 14 bases lying between them. This CDR3 is built from 16 residues. The CDR3 DNA reads TGTGCCAGCAGTTACGGGAGGGGAAAGGAGAACACTGAAGCTTTCTTT. It is translated as CASSYGRGKENTEAFF.

To note about this clone: Other nucleotide sequences from this sample produce the same CDR3. This sequence joins TRBV15 and TRBJ2-7; D ambiguous. Germline loops: CDR1 LNHNV, CDR2 YYDKDF (reference sequence). V was cut by 0 bases and J by 4 bases, with 4 bases left in between. CDR3 length equals 12 residues. CDR3 in amino acids: CATSRDRYEQYF. CDR3 DNA: TGTGCCACCAGCAGAGACAGGTACGAGCAGTACTTC.

The chain links TRBV9 to TRBJ2-2, with D uncertain. This CDR3 region has 16 residues. The germline V gene has CDR1 SGDLS and CDR2 YYNGEE. V was shortened by 0 bases and J by 6 bases, with 15 bases between the two germline ends. The CDR3 spells CASSVGFGPLAGELFF. For the CDR3, the DNA is TGTGCCAGCAGCGTAGGTTTCGGGCCTTTGGCCGGGGAGCTGTTTTTT.

The rearrangement uses TRBV30 and TRBJ1-4; D is undetermined. Germline V gene lookup returns CDR1 GTSNPN and CDR2 SVGIG (reference sequence). V was shortened by 0 bases and J by 6 bases, with 2 bases between the two germline ends. The CDR3 is 11 amino acids. The CDR3 coding sequence is TGTGCCTGGAGTGTCGATGAAAAACTGTTTTTT. Its translation: CAWSVDEKLFF. The full variable domain, its missing parts supplied by reference TRBV30 and TRBJ1-4, is SQTIHQWPATLVQPVGSPLSLECTVEGTSNPNLYWYRQAAGRGLQLLFYSVGIGQISSEVPQNLSASRPQDRQFILSSKKLLLSDSGFYLCAWSVDEKLFFGSGTQLSVL.

This clone was picked up a small number of times. This rearrangement joins TRBV28 to TRBJ2-2, with D maybe TRBD2 (6 bases). With 7 bases removed from V and 0 bases from J, the gap between germline ends came to 9 bases. The CDR3 is made up of 14 amino acids. Per the germline V gene, CDR1 is MDHEN and CDR2 is SYDVKM. The DNA of the CDR3 is TGTGCCAGCATAGGCGGGGCGAACACCGGGGAGCTGTTTTTT. It encodes CASIGGANTGELFF. The whole variable domain, remainder taken from reference TRBV28 and TRBJ2-2, is DVKVTQSSRYLVKRTGEKVFLECVQDMDHENMFWYRQDPGLGLRLIYFSYDVKMKEKGDIPEGYSVSREKKERFSLILESASTNQTSMYLCASIGGANTGELFFGEGSRLTVL.

The CDR3 DNA follows: TGTGCCAGCAGCTTAAGCTGGGGCGAGCAGTACTTC. Residues: CASSLSWGEQYF. The V call is TRBV7-2, the J call TRBJ2-7; D not resolved. Trimming took off 2 bases at V and 6 bases at J, with 8 bases between the two ends. The germline CDR1 and CDR2 sequences are SGHTA and FQGNSA. The CDR3 runs 12 residues.

The chain is built from TRBV5-1 and TRBJ2-5; maybe TRBD1 (6 bases). The CDR3 has 15 residues. Per the germline V gene, CDR1 is SGHRS and CDR2 is YFSETQ. The V end was cut by 4 bases, the J end by 2 bases, with 15 bases between. The CDR3 DNA reads TGCGCCAGCAGCGGGGGCCAAGGCCATCAAGAGACCCAGTACTTC. Encoded protein: CASSGGQGHQETQYF.

The rearrangement joins TRBV28 to TRBJ2-7; D not certain. In germline, CDR1 is MDHEN, CDR2 SYDVKM. V lost 6 bases and J 4 bases, leaving 10 bases between the germline ends. The CDR3 is 12 amino acids. As DNA, the CDR3 is TGTGCCAGCAGGGGCCGTAAATACGAGCAGTACTTC. It translates to CASRGRKYEQYF.

The chain recombines TRBV14 with TRBJ2-3; 13 nucleotides agree with TRBD2. The CDR3 sequence is 15 residues long. V trimming: 3 bases; J trimming: 8 bases; junction bases outside the gene matches: 5. Germline V lookup: CDR1 SGHDN, CDR2 FVKESK. The CDR3 DNA reads TGTGCCAGCAGCCAGTCGGGACTAGCGGGATCTACGCAGTATTTT. Its translation is CASSQSGLAGSTQYF.